The 28 T cell receptor beta chains listed next were all sequenced from one sample in a study of cytomegalovirus exposure and HLA in healthy donors. Use of 60 Vbeta and 13 Jbeta primers characterized the PCR. Profiled with immunoSEQ multiplex PCR; TCRdb holds only in-frame clones, not every one. There are about 140,000 clones in the sample; 70% to 80% occur only once, and around 2% lies in the top ten. Sequences were obtained from PBMCs. Every receptor here comes from a man aged 30 to 39 in good health and CMV-seronegative.

The chain uses TRBV7-9 and TRBJ2-7; 10 positions agree with TRBD2. This CDR3 region has 14 residues. Germline V gives CDR1 SEHNR, CDR2 FQNEAQ (reference sequence). Trimming removed 6 bases from V and 7 bases from J; junction bases left unmatched: 9. The CDR3 DNA sequence: TGTGCCAGCAGAAAGACTAGCGGGTCAAGGGAGCAGTACTTC. Amino acid sequence: CASRKTSGSREQYF. The whole variable domain, filled in from reference TRBV7-9 and TRBJ2-7, reads DTGVSQNPRHKITKRGQNVTFRCDPISEHNRLYWYRQTLGQGPEFLTYFQNEAQLEKSRLLSDRFSAERPKGSFSTLEIQRTEQGDSAMYLCASRKTSGSREQYFGPGTRLTVT.

This chain joins TRBV19 and TRBJ1-2; no clear D gene. Deletions cut 3 bases from V and 7 bases from J, with 9 bases between. Per germline, CDR1 LNHDA and CDR2 SQIVND (reference sequence). The CDR3 runs 12 residues. The CDR3 sequence is CASSMSERGYTF. The CDR3, as DNA: TGTGCCAGTAGTATGTCGGAGCGTGGCTACACCTTC.

V usage is TRBV28 and J usage is TRBJ1-5; 11 nucleotides agree with TRBD1. Germline trimming cut 6 bases from V and 6 bases from J; bases unmatched to any gene: 7. The germline V gene encodes CDR1 MDHEN and CDR2 SYDVKM. The CDR3 runs to 15 residues. The CDR3 reads CASSLGQGGSQPQHF. In DNA, the CDR3 is TGTGCCAGCAGCTTGGGACAGGGGGGAAGTCAGCCCCAGCATTTT.

J is TRBJ1-2 and V is TRBV18, with 9 bases fitting TRBD1. V lost 6 bases and J lost 7; bases outside the gene matches: 3. The CDR3 consists of 12 residues. Germline V lookup: CDR1 KGHSH, CDR2 LQKENI. The CDR3 loop reads CASSGDRVGYTF. The CDR3 DNA follows: TGTGCCAGCTCCGGGGACAGGGTTGGCTACACCTTC.

The chain's CDR3 is CASSPGLVGYEQYF. The DNA for the CDR3 is TGCGCCAGCAGCCCCGGACTAGTTGGCTACGAGCAGTACTTC. The chain employs TRBV4-3 and TRBJ2-7; 7 bases match TRBD2. Trimming cost V 4 bases and J 3 bases; bases outside gene matches: 6. The CDR3 length is 14 residues. In germline, CDR1 is LGHNA, CDR2 YSLEER.

This chain links TRBV4-1 with TRBJ2-2, with D possibly being TRBD1 (5 bases). CDR1 MGHRA and CDR2 YSYEKL come from the germline V gene. The CDR3 loop spans 14 amino acids. Trimming removed 1 base at V and 7 bases at J, with 10 bases between. The CDR3 here is CASSQGGSSGELFF. CDR3 nucleotides: TGCGCCAGCAGCCAAGGGGGCTCAAGCGGGGAGCTGTTTTTT.

The CDR3 loop reads CASSAGRGYYEQYF. The CDR3 DNA is TGTGCCAGCAGCGCCGGGCGGGGGTACTACGAGCAGTACTTC. This chain connects TRBV9 to TRBJ2-7, with TRBD2 matching over 7 bases. The CDR3 runs 14 residues. Unmatched junction bases numbered 6, after V lost 3 bases and J lost 3 bases. From germline, CDR1 is SGDLS and CDR2 YYNGEE.

The chain uses TRBV5-1 and TRBJ1-2; 7 bases align to TRBD1. The CDR3 extends over 14 amino acids. Germline CDR1 and CDR2: SGHRS and YFSETQ. V trimming: 5 bases; J trimming: 8 bases; junction bases outside the gene matches: 12. The CDR3 sequence is CASRYVGGAEGYTF. The CDR3 nucleotides read TGCGCCAGCAGATATGTAGGGGGCGCCGAGGGCTACACCTTC.

The CDR3 protein is CAWSVKLINYGYTF. The CDR3 DNA reads TGTGCCTGGAGCGTCAAACTAATTAACTATGGCTACACCTTC. The chain combines TRBV30 with TRBJ1-2; no firm D call. Trimming left V 3 bases short and J 1 base short, with 12 bases between. Germline CDR1 and CDR2: GTSNPN and SVGIG (reference sequence). This CDR3 comprises 14 residues. The variable domain in full, with the rest retrieved from reference TRBV30 and TRBJ1-2, is SQTIHQWPATLVQPVGSPLSLECTVEGTSNPNLYWYRQAAGRGLQLLFYSVGIGQISSEVPQNLSASRPQDRQFILSSKKLLLSDSGFYLCAWSVKLINYGYTFGSGTRLTVV.

This chain uses TRBV7-9 with TRBJ2-7; TRBD1 matches 11 bases. V lost 5 bases to trimming and J lost 4 bases; unmatched junction nucleotides: 10. Per germline, CDR1 SEHNR and CDR2 FQNEAQ (reference sequence). CDR3 size: 16 residues. CDR3 sequence reads: CASSAYSGTGGYEQYF. The CDR3 DNA reads as TGTGCCAGCAGCGCCTATTCCGGGACAGGGGGTTACGAGCAGTACTTC.

CDR3 sequence (DNA): TGCGCCAGCAGCAAAATAGCGGGAGACTACAATGAGCAGTTCTTC. This translates into CASSKIAGDYNEQFF. V and J are TRBV5-1 and TRBJ2-1; 9 bases match TRBD2. From germline, CDR1 is SGHRS and CDR2 YFSETQ. The CDR3 extends over 15 amino acids. Trimming took 4 bases from V and 3 from J; bases not matched to a gene: 5.

The V call is TRBV4-2, the J call TRBJ2-1, with D perhaps matching TRBD1 (6 bases). Deletions cut 1 base from V and 8 bases from J, with 12 bases between. This CDR3 is 14 amino acids long. Germline CDR1 is LGHNA and CDR2 is YNFKEQ. This chain's CDR3 is CASSQGGPRDEQFF. In nucleotides, the CDR3 is TGTGCCAGCAGCCAAGGGGGGCCTCGGGATGAGCAGTTCTTC.

V usage is TRBV18 and J usage is TRBJ1-1; 7 bases are shared with TRBD1. The CDR3 spans 15 residues. Losses at the gene ends were 0 bases for V and 11 bases for J; bases not matched to a gene: 12. Germline assignment: CDR1 KGHSH and CDR2 LQKENI. CDR3 DNA: TGTGCCAGCTCACCACCTTGGGGGTCAGGGGGTCGCGCTTTCTTT. It yields the protein CASSPPWGSGGRAFF.

In the case of this clone: The junction differs from germline at one of its ends, possibly a read error. The V and J genes are TRBV2 and TRBJ1-4; no firm D call. Germline V gene lookup returns CDR1 SNHLY and CDR2 FYNNEI. The CDR3 contains 15 residues. The CDR3 DNA reads TGTGCCAGCAGTGAAAGAGTCAGTACTACTGAAAAACTGTTTTTT. This encodes CASSERVSTTEKLFF.

The V and J genes are TRBV18 and TRBJ1-4; TRBD1 agrees at 9 bases. Per the germline V gene, CDR1 is KGHSH and CDR2 is LQKENI. The ends lost 2 bases at V and 5 bases at J; junction bases unmatched: 6. The CDR3 contains 16 residues. The CDR3 nucleotides are TGTGCCAGCTCACCAGATGGGACAGGGAGGAATGAAAAACTGTTTTTT. Amino acids: CASSPDGTGRNEKLFF. Drawing the rest from reference TRBV18 and TRBJ1-4, the complete variable domain is NAGVMQNPRHLVRRRGQEARLRCSPMKGHSHVYWYRQLPEEGLKFMVYLQKENIIDESGMPKERFSAEFPKEGPSILRIQQVVRGDSAAYFCASSPDGTGRNEKLFFGSGTQLSVL.

The chain is built from TRBV19 and TRBJ1-5, with unresolved D. V dropped 4 bases and J dropped 4 bases, with 14 bases sitting between them. The germline V gene encodes CDR1 LNHDA and CDR2 SQIVND (reference sequence). The CDR3 is 15 amino acids. The CDR3 sequence: CASSTMDGKNQPQHF. CDR3 bases: TGTGCCAGTAGTACAATGGACGGGAAGAATCAGCCCCAGCATTTT.

J is TRBJ2-1 and V is TRBV7-9, with TRBD1 matching 11 bases. This CDR3 has 15 amino acids. CDR1 is SEHNR, CDR2 FQNEAQ, per germline (reference sequence). V lost 8 bases, J lost 7 bases, and 10 bases stayed unmatched. CDR3 sequence reads: CASVLPRDRGNEQFF. CDR3 DNA: TGTGCCAGCGTCTTGCCCCGGGACAGGGGGAATGAGCAGTTCTTC.

The chain is built from TRBV2 and TRBJ1-2; the match to TRBD1 covers 7 bases. This CDR3 is 12 amino acids long. The germline CDR1 and CDR2 sequences are SNHLY and FYNNEI. Trimming took 7 bases from V and 7 from J; bases not matched to a gene: 6. The CDR3 sequence is CASTGQGGGYTF. CDR3 DNA: TGTGCCAGCACCGGGCAGGGGGGTGGCTACACCTTC.

This clone was found a few times. The chain combines TRBV30 with TRBJ1-5, with D hard to call. This CDR3 is built from 13 residues. Germline lookup yields CDR1 GTSNPN and CDR2 SVGIG (reference sequence). V lost 3 bases, J lost 5 bases, and 11 bases lay in between. In nucleotides, the CDR3 is TGTGCCTGGAGCCTGAGGGATGATCAGCCCCAGCATTTT. Protein sequence: CAWSLRDDQPQHF. Full variable domain (outside the CDR3, taken from reference TRBV30 and TRBJ1-5): SQTIHQWPATLVQPVGSPLSLECTVEGTSNPNLYWYRQAAGRGLQLLFYSVGIGQISSEVPQNLSASRPQDRQFILSSKKLLLSDSGFYLCAWSLRDDQPQHFGDGTRLSIL.

This rearrangement joins TRBV7-2 to TRBJ2-3; TRBD2 aligns across 7 bases. This CDR3 is built from 16 residues. V dropped 5 bases and J dropped 11; count of bases not matched to a gene: 19. In germline, CDR1 is SGHTA, CDR2 FQGNSA. The CDR3 protein is CASSPSAGTMGRKQYF. The CDR3 DNA sequence: TGTGCCAGCAGCCCCAGTGCCGGGACTATGGGTAGGAAGCAGTATTTT.

The V and J genes are TRBV5-1 and TRBJ2-3; 9 bases map to TRBD2. Trimming cost V 8 bases and J 2 bases; bases outside gene matches: 6. CDR3 size: 14 residues. The germline gives CDR1 SGHRS, CDR2 YFSETQ. The CDR3 sequence: CASSSGGTTDTQYF. The CDR3 coding sequence is TGCGCCAGTAGTAGCGGGGGAACCACAGATACGCAGTATTTT.

The chain carries TRBV5-1 and TRBJ2-7; weak D call: TRBD1 (7 bases). This CDR3 is built from 15 residues. Trimming stripped 0 bases from V and 5 bases from J, with 15 bases between. The V gene's germline CDR1 is SGHRS and CDR2 YFSETQ. CDR3 region: CASSLGQGLSDEQYF. The CDR3 nucleotides read TGCGCCAGCAGCTTGGGACAGGGACTCTCGGACGAGCAGTACTTC.

The chain employs TRBV5-1 and TRBJ1-5; TRBD1 aligns across 7 bases. J lost 5 bases, V lost 4 bases, and 9 bases had no gene match. CDR3 length: 15 residues. Germline assignment: CDR1 SGHRS and CDR2 YFSETQ. The CDR3 spells CASSPDGTEYQPQHF. The CDR3 region has the DNA TGCGCCAGCAGCCCGGATGGGACAGAATATCAGCCCCAGCATTTT.

This rearrangement joins TRBV5-1 to TRBJ1-6; unclear D gene. V was clipped by 0 bases and J by 10 bases, with 8 bases between them. CDR3 length: 13 residues. The V gene's germline CDR1 is SGHRS and CDR2 YFSETQ. CDR3 sequence (DNA): TGCGCCAGCAGCTTGGCGGGGTACTCACCCCTCCACTTT. Translating gives CASSLAGYSPLHF.

V and J are TRBV11-2 and TRBJ2-2, with D possibly being TRBD2 (6 bases). The CDR3 has 15 residues. Between the trimmed V and J ends, which lost 4 bases and 1 base, there was a span of 10 bases. From germline, CDR1 is SGHAT and CDR2 FQNNGV. As DNA, the CDR3 is TGTGCCAGCAGCTCGGGGGTACTGAACACCGGGGAGCTGTTTTTT. This translates into CASSSGVLNTGELFF.

The V call is TRBV2, the J call TRBJ2-5, with TRBD1 as a possible D gene (6 bases). The CDR3 has 14 residues. Germline assignment: CDR1 SNHLY and CDR2 FYNNEI. Deletions cut 4 bases from V and 0 bases from J, with 9 bases between. CDR3 region: CASSGDTYQETQYF. CDR3 in DNA: TGTGCCAGCAGTGGGGACACTTACCAAGAGACCCAGTACTTC.

The chain links TRBV27 to TRBJ2-6, with D maybe TRBD1 (5 bases). This CDR3 comprises 15 residues. V was trimmed by 5 bases and J by 2 bases, leaving 10 bases between them. The germline CDR1 and CDR2 sequences are MNHEY and SMNVEV (reference sequence). CDR3 nucleotide sequence: TGTGCCAGCAGTCCTAGGGGCGCTGGGGCCAACGTCCTGACTTTC. It specifies CASSPRGAGANVLTF.

The chain recombines TRBV30 with TRBJ2-2; the D gene is possibly TRBD2 (6 bases). Trimming removed 3 bases at V and 13 bases at J, with 18 bases between. The CDR3 is 13 amino acids. The germline CDR1 and CDR2 sequences are GTSNPN and SVGIG (reference sequence). CDR3 residues: CAWSLSGGTALFF. CDR3 in DNA: TGTGCCTGGAGCCTCTCTGGCGGGACCGCGCTGTTTTTT.